Each of the 20 T cell receptor beta chains below was sequenced from the same sample in a study of CD8 T cells in ankylosing spondylitis. TCRdb fed the 5' RACE reads into MiXCR, producing one record per CDR3 protein. The sample includes approximately 220,000 distinct CDR3 sequences, approximately 10% of them seen just once. The sample was blood, either unsorted or a sorted T cell fraction (not recorded which). These receptors originate from a male donor with ankylosing spondylitis or in good health (not recorded which).

The chain carries TRBV12-3 or TRBV12-4 and TRBJ2-2; D unclear. Trimming took off 0 bases at V and 1 base at J, with 9 bases between the two ends. The CDR3 spans 16 residues. CDR3 sequence: CASSLAPVGNTGELFF. Written as DNA, the CDR3 is TGTGCCAGCAGTTTAGCCCCAGTTGGGAACACCGGGGAGCTGTTTTTT.

This clonotype was counted many times. The chain has TRBV20-1 and TRBJ2-1; 10 nucleotides align to TRBD2. Per germline, CDR1 DFQATT and CDR2 SNEGSKA (reference sequence). This CDR3 has 14 amino acids. Trimming removed 3 bases from V and 9 bases from J; junction bases left unmatched: 8. The CDR3 region has the DNA TGCAGTGCTAGTGAAGCGGGGGGGCTTGTTGAGCAGTTCTTC. Amino acids: CSASEAGGLVEQFF.

This clonotype was detected a few times. The V and J genes are TRBV20-1 and TRBJ1-2, with D unclear. CDR1 and CDR2 from the germline V gene are DFQATT and SNEGSKA (reference sequence). This CDR3 contains 13 residues. V was clipped by 4 bases and J by 4 bases, with 13 bases between them. The CDR3 DNA reads TGCAGTGCTAAAGGTGGCGGGGTCTATGGCTACACCTTC. This encodes CSAKGGGVYGYTF.

This chain joins TRBV20-1 and TRBJ2-5, with 8 bases matching TRBD1. Germline V gene lookup returns CDR1 DFQATT and CDR2 SNEGSKA (reference sequence). V was pared by 6 bases and J by 7 bases, with 10 bases of the junction left unmatched. This CDR3 contains 13 residues. For the CDR3, the DNA is TGCAGTGCACCCGACAGGGGAGGCCGGACCCAGTACTTC. Residues: CSAPDRGGRTQYF.

The CDR3 nucleotides are TGCGCCAGCAGCCCGAGTTCTGTCGGGGGGAAGGGTGGCAATGAGCAGTTCTTC. Translation gives CASSPSSVGGKGGNEQFF. The rearrangement links TRBV5-1 to TRBJ2-1; 7 bases fit TRBD2. The CDR3 runs 18 residues. With 4 bases clipped from V and 6 bases from J, the junction kept 19 bases outside the gene matches. Germline V gene lookup returns CDR1 SGHRS and CDR2 YFSETQ.

Many counts were recorded for this clonotype. The chain employs TRBV3-1 and TRBJ1-1; D is ambiguous. Germline V gene data show CDR1 as LGHDT and CDR2 as YNNKEL (reference sequence). V was cut by 2 bases and J by 13 bases, with 17 bases left in between. The CDR3 has 13 residues. This CDR3 is CASSQTETSKGFF. The DNA of the CDR3 is TGTGCCAGCAGCCAAACTGAGACGTCTAAAGGTTTCTTT.

This clonotype came up a few times. V gene TRBV5-6 combines with J gene TRBJ1-1, with 9 bases aligning to TRBD1. The V gene's germline CDR1 is SGHDT and CDR2 YYEEEE. Trimming took 0 bases from V and 3 from J; bases not matched to a gene: 6. The CDR3 loop spans 16 amino acids. CDR3: CASSLEEGTGYTEAFF. In DNA, the CDR3 is TGTGCCAGCAGCTTGGAGGAGGGGACAGGGTACACTGAAGCTTTCTTT. Based on the CDR3 plus reference TRBV5-6 and TRBJ1-1, the full variable domain is DAGVTQSPTHLIKTRGQQVTLRCSPKSGHDTVSWYQQALGQGPQFIFQYYEEEERQRGNFPDRFSGHQFPNYSSELNVNALLLGDSALYLCASSLEEGTGYTEAFFGQGTRLTVV.

This clonotype was found many times. The J gene is TRBJ2-7, the V gene TRBV28; possible D gene TRBD1, 6 bases. V gave up 8 bases and J gave up 2 bases, with 10 bases separating them. This CDR3 has 12 amino acids. The germline gives CDR1 MDHEN, CDR2 SYDVKM. The CDR3 DNA reads TGTGCCAGCCGGACAGACCCCTACGAGCAGTACTTC. Translating gives CASRTDPYEQYF. The full variable domain, its missing parts supplied by reference TRBV28 and TRBJ2-7, is DVKVTQSSRYLVKRTGEKVFLECVQDMDHENMFWYRQDPGLGLRLIYFSYDVKMKEKGDIPEGYSVSREKKERFSLILESASTNQTSMYLCASRTDPYEQYFGPGTRLTVT.

This clonotype was picked up many times. V is TRBV20-1 and J is TRBJ1-2; D gene ambiguous. Trimming cost V 3 bases and J 3 bases, with 11 bases left between them. Per the germline V gene, CDR1 is DFQATT and CDR2 is SNEGSKA (reference sequence). This CDR3 is built from 13 residues. This CDR3 is CSARGRGDYGYTF. Here the CDR3 DNA reads TGCAGTGCTAGGGGTCGCGGTGACTATGGCTACACCTTC.

This clonotype was seen a few times. This could be a read error, since a much larger clone is one nucleotide away. V and J are TRBV6-1 and TRBJ1-2; a possible D gene is TRBD1 (5 bases). The germline V gene has CDR1 MNHNS and CDR2 SASEGT. The CDR3 sequence is 13 residues long. The CDR3, as DNA: TGTGCCAGCAGTCCGGGGACGGTCTATGGCTACTCCTTC. The encoded protein is CASSPGTVYGYSF.

Of note for this clonotype: One junction end disagrees with the germline gene, perhaps due to a read error. This chain links TRBV10-3 with TRBJ2-1; D is possibly TRBD1 (6 bases). The CDR3 is made up of 16 amino acids. CDR1 and CDR2 (germline): ENHRY, SYGVKD. The DNA of the CDR3 is TGCGCCATCAGTACTGAACAGGGTCAACCCTACAATGAGCAGTTCTTC. The encoded protein is CAISTEQGQPYNEQFF.

This clonotype has ten or more counts. This chain uses TRBV7-9 with TRBJ2-3, with no clear D. Deletions cut 1 base from V and 7 bases from J, with 6 bases between. The CDR3 has 12 residues. Germline loops: CDR1 SEHNR, CDR2 FQNEAQ (reference sequence). The CDR3: CASSLGGNTQYF. CDR3 DNA: TGTGCCAGCAGCTTAGGAGGAAATACGCAGTATTTT.

This clonotype was found a few times. The gene calls are TRBV27 and TRBJ2-1; TRBD2 agrees at 8 bases. Germline V lookup: CDR1 MNHEY, CDR2 SMNVEV (reference sequence). This CDR3 has 15 residues. V gave up 4 bases and J gave up 9 bases; unmatched junction bases: 11. CDR3 bases: TGTGCCAGCAGTTGGGTAGCGGGGTCGTCAGTTGAGCAGTTCTTC. Its protein product is CASSWVAGSSVEQFF.

This clonotype occurred many times. The chain recombines TRBV7-2 with TRBJ1-2, with D unclear. Germline assignment: CDR1 SGHTA and CDR2 FQGNSA. V was cut by 2 bases and J by 5 bases, with 6 bases left in between. The CDR3 runs 12 residues. The CDR3, as DNA: TGTGCCAGCAGCTTATTGGGGTATGGCTACACCTTC. Its translation is CASSLLGYGYTF. Supplemented by reference TRBV7-2 and TRBJ1-2, the full variable domain reads GAGVSQSPSNKVTEKGKDVELRCDPISGHTALYWYRQSLGQGLEFLIYFQGNSAPDKSGLPSDRFSAERTGGSVSTLTIQRTQQEDSAVYLCASSLLGYGYTFGSGTRLTVV.

This clonotype was seen at least ten times. This chain links TRBV7-3 with TRBJ2-7; D may be TRBD2 (6 bases). V shed 0 bases and J shed 3 bases, with 15 bases lying between them. Looked up from germline, CDR1 is SGHTA and CDR2 is FQGTGA. This CDR3 comprises 16 residues. The CDR3 DNA sequence: TGTGCCAGCAGCTTAACGGGGGGAGTATCGGGCTACGAGCAGTACTTC. This sequence encodes CASSLTGGVSGYEQYF.

This clonotype was seen repeatedly, ten times or more. The rearrangement joins TRBV20-1 to TRBJ2-1; tentative D call: TRBD1 (7 bases). Germline-derived CDR1 and CDR2 are DFQATT and SNEGSKA (reference sequence). Trimming stripped 8 bases from V and 7 bases from J, with 15 bases between. The CDR3 has 12 residues. The CDR3 bases are TGCAGTCCGGAGGGGGCGCGAAATGAGCAGTTCTTC. It specifies CSPEGARNEQFF.

The rearrangement links TRBV7-2 to TRBJ1-2, with TRBD1 matching over 9 bases. The length of the CDR3 is 15 residues. CDR1 is SGHTA, CDR2 FQGNSA, per germline. J was trimmed by 7 bases and V by 2 bases; bases with no gene match: 8. CDR3 DNA: TGTGCCAGCAGCTTATTTGGGACAGGGTCCAGTGGCTACACCTTC. It yields the protein CASSLFGTGSSGYTF.

This clonotype was observed at least ten times. J is TRBJ2-1 and V is TRBV5-6; a possible D gene is TRBD1 (6 bases). Trimming stripped 0 bases from V and 0 bases from J, with 10 bases between. The CDR3 contains 16 residues. CDR1 is SGHDT and CDR2 is YYEEEE in the germline V gene. DNA of the CDR3: TGTGCCAGCAGCTTGGACACAGGGCACTCCTACAATGAGCAGTTCTTC. Translated: CASSLDTGHSYNEQFF.

This clonotype was detected a few times. This chain uses TRBV28 with TRBJ2-3, with D tentatively TRBD2 (6 bases). The CDR3 length is 13 residues. Deletions cut 4 bases from V and 1 base from J, with 6 bases between. The germline V gene has CDR1 MDHEN and CDR2 SYDVKM. The CDR3 coding sequence is TGTGCCAGCAGTTGGGAGGGCACAGATACGCAGTATTTT. Encoded protein: CASSWEGTDTQYF.

This clonotype was observed many times. Mismatch with germline at one junction end may stem from a read error. The V call is TRBV5-1, the J call TRBJ2-7; D is possibly TRBD1 (5 bases). This CDR3 is built from 13 residues. Germline lookup yields CDR1 SGHRS and CDR2 YFSETQ. The CDR3 sequence: CASSLRQSYEQYF. CDR3 sequence (DNA): TGTGCCAGCAGTTTACGACAGTCCTACGAGCAGTACTTC.